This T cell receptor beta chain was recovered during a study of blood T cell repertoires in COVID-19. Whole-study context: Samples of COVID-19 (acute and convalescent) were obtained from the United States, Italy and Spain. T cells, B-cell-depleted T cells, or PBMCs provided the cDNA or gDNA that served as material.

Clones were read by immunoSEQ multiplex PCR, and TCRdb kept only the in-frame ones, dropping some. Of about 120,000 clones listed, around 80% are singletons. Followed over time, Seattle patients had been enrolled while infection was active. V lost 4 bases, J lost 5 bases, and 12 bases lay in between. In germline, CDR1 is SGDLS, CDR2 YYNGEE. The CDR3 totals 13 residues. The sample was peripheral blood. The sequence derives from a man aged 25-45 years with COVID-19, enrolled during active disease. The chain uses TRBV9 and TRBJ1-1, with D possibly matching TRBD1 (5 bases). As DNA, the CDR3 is TGTGCCAGCAGCTCCCGGGGGGGTACTGAAGCTTTCTTT. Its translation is CASSSRGGTEAFF. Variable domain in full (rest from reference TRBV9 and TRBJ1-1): DSGVTQTPKHLITATGQRVTLRCSPRSGDLSVYWYQQSLDQGLQFLIQYYNGEERAKGNILERFSAQQFPDLHSELNLSSLELGDSALYFCASSSRGGTEAFFGQGTRLTVV.